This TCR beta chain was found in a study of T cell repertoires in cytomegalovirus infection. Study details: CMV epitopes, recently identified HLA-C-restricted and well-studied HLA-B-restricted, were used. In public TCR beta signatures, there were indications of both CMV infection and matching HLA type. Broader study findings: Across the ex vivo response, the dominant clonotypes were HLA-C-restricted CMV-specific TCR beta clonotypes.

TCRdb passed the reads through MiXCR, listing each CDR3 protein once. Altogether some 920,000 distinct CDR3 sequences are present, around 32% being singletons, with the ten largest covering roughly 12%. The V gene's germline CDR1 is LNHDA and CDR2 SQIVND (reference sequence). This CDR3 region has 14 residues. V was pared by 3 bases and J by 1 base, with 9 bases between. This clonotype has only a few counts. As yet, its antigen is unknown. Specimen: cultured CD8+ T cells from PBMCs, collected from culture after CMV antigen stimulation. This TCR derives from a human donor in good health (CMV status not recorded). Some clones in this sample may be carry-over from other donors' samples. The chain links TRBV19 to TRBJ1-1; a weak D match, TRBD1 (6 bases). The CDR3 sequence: CASSIWGQNTEAFF. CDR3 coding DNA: TGTGCCAGTAGTATCTGGGGACAGAACACTGAAGCTTTCTTT.